These 2 T cell receptor beta chains were sequenced from one sample in a study of blood T cell repertoires in COVID-19. Assay: immunoSEQ multiplex PCR; the TCRdb copy retains only in-frame clones and omits some. The sample lists about 500,000 clones, about 88% occurring once. Sequencing was carried out using peripheral blood. Source of these receptors: a man aged 18 to 29 with COVID-19, enrolled during active disease.

The V call is TRBV27, the J call TRBJ1-6, with D possibly matching TRBD1 (6 bases). CDR1 and CDR2 from the germline V gene are MNHEY and SMNVEV (reference sequence). CDR3 length: 14 amino acids. The ends were cut back, 1 base at V and 8 bases at J, with 9 bases in the middle. The CDR3 region has the DNA TGTGCCAGCAGTTTATACAGGGCGTATTCACCCCTCCACTTT. This translates into CASSLYRAYSPLHF.

This chain's CDR3 is CASSPIDRGKNEQYF. In DNA, the CDR3 is TGTGCCAGCAGCCCAATTGACAGGGGTAAGAACGAGCAGTACTTC. J is TRBJ2-7 and V is TRBV11-3; TRBD1 agrees at 8 bases. J gave up 5 bases and V 5 bases, and 11 bases lay outside the gene matches. Per germline, CDR1 SGHNT and CDR2 YENEEA. The CDR3 has 15 residues.